This TCR beta chain was captured in a study of radiation and T cells in renal cell carcinoma. This clone has just one count. In germline, CDR1 is SGHKS, CDR2 YYEKEE (reference sequence). V lost 4 bases and J lost 0; bases outside the gene matches: 5. This CDR3 is 17 amino acids long. Clones were sequenced by immunoSEQ multiplex PCR, and TCRdb holds only the in-frame ones, with some missing. The table has about 90,000 clones, around four fifths seen once. Time point described: blood 4 weeks post-SBRT, at nephrectomy. Treatment given: 15 Gy SBRT to primary tumor, nephrectomy 4 weeks later. Nephrectomy followed 15 Gy stereotactic body radiation by 4 weeks.

This chain links TRBV5-5 with TRBJ2-7; 15 bases are a match to TRBD2. The clonotype originates from a man over 45 with renal cell carcinoma. The material was blood, obtained from a patient whose treatment included radiotherapy and nephrectomy. In DNA, the CDR3 is TGTGCCAGCAGCGCGGGACTAGCGGGGGGCAACTCCTACGAGCAGTACTTC. It yields the protein CASSAGLAGGNSYEQYF. Looking up the rest from reference TRBV5-5 and TRBJ2-7 gives the full variable domain: DAGVTQSPTHLIKTRGQQVTLRCSPISGHKSVSWYQQVLGQGPQFIFQYYEKEERGRGNFPDRFSARQFPNYSSELNVNALLLGDSALYLCASSAGLAGGNSYEQYFGPGTRLTVT.